A single sample is the source of the 21 T cell receptor beta chains below, sequenced in a study of T cell responses to AZD1222 COVID-19 vaccine. The protocol was immunoSEQ multiplex PCR, while the TCRdb copy is restricted to in-frame clones and leaves out a portion. The sample holds hundreds of thousands of clones, roughly 93% seen once. Material: peripheral blood, obtained 28 days after the second AZD1222 dose. Receptors were obtained from an adult who received the AZD1222 COVID-19 vaccine.

This chain connects TRBV4-3 to TRBJ2-3; 12 nucleotides match TRBD2. The CDR3 is 18 amino acids. The germline V gene has CDR1 LGHNA and CDR2 YSLEER. V was pared by 3 bases and J by 1 base, with 8 bases of the junction left unmatched. The CDR3 loop reads CASSQRLAGEEGTDTQYF. The CDR3 DNA follows: TGCGCCAGCAGCCAGAGACTAGCGGGAGAGGAAGGCACAGATACGCAGTATTTT.

The CDR3 protein is CSVSRDRGNADTQYF. The CDR3 DNA follows: TGCAGCGTCTCCCGGGACAGGGGAAATGCAGATACGCAGTATTTT. This chain uses TRBV29-1 with TRBJ2-3; 10 nucleotides line up with TRBD1. CDR3 size: 15 residues. Unmatched junction bases numbered 10, after V lost 6 bases and J lost 4 bases. Germline values: CDR1 SQVTM, CDR2 ANQGSEA.

The chain combines TRBV7-8 with TRBJ1-5, with 8 bases fitting TRBD1. From germline, CDR1 is SGHVS and CDR2 FQNEAQ. The length of the CDR3 is 14 residues. The V and J ends lost 4 bases and 3 bases, in that order; junction bases with no gene match: 2. Here the CDR3 DNA reads TGTGCCAGCAGCTCGGACAGGGTCAATCAGCCCCAGCATTTT. As protein: CASSSDRVNQPQHF.

The V gene is TRBV20-1, the J gene TRBJ1-4; D remains ambiguous. Per germline, CDR1 DFQATT and CDR2 SNEGSKA (reference sequence). This CDR3 spans 10 amino acids. The V end was cut by 7 bases, the J end by 8 bases, with 8 bases between. DNA for the CDR3: TGCAGTGTACGGGGAGAAAAACTGTTTTTT. This translates into CSVRGEKLFF.

Comment on this clone: At one end, the junction sequence differs from germline, possibly due to a read error. The J gene is TRBJ1-1, the V gene TRBV18; no definite D call. Germline loops: CDR1 KGHSH, CDR2 LQKENI. The CDR3 sequence is 14 residues long. The CDR3 loop reads CASSPDWGRTEAFF. CDR3 nucleotide sequence: TGTGCTAGCTCACCCGACTGGGGTCGCACTGAAGCTTTCTTT.

This clone was found once. The rearrangement links TRBV6-2 or TRBV6-3 to TRBJ1-1, with a tentative D call TRBD1 (5 bases). This CDR3 has 13 amino acids. Germline lookup yields CDR1 MNHEY and CDR2 SVGEGT. V gave up 3 bases and J gave up 5 bases, with 10 bases separating them. CDR3 in amino acids: CASSYTGITEAFF. CDR3 nucleotide sequence: TGTGCCAGCAGTTATACAGGAATAACTGAAGCTTTCTTT.

The chain employs TRBV5-1 and TRBJ1-2, with TRBD1 matching over 11 bases. Trimming took 4 bases from V and 5 from J; bases not matched to a gene: 25. CDR1 and CDR2 from the germline V gene are SGHRS and YFSETQ. This CDR3 region has 21 residues. CDR3 sequence (DNA): TGCGCCAGCAGCCCCGGGACAGGGGGTTGGGGCTATTTAGGGAGGTCTTATGGCTACACCTTC. The encoded protein is CASSPGTGGWGYLGRSYGYTF.

The chain combines TRBV14 with TRBJ2-1; tentatively, D is TRBD2 (6 bases). The CDR3 has 21 residues. Trimming cost V 3 bases and J 7 bases, with 34 bases left between them. Germline V CDR1 and CDR2: SGHDN, FVKESK. The CDR3 DNA reads as TGTGCCAGCAGCCACCCCGGGACTTACCAAGGAGCCGGGAGAGGAAGAAATGAGCAGTTCTTC. It is translated as CASSHPGTYQGAGRGRNEQFF.

A single count supports this clone. The chain carries TRBV3-1 (or the pseudogene TRBV3-2) and TRBJ1-6; 10 bases map to TRBD1. With 4 bases clipped from V and 9 bases from J, the junction kept 6 bases outside the gene matches. This CDR3 comprises 15 residues. The germline V gene encodes CDR1 LGHDT and CDR2 YNNKEL (reference sequence). The CDR3 region has the DNA TGTGCCAGCAGCCCCGGACAGGGGGTTCTTTCACCCCTCCACTTT. Its protein product is CASSPGQGVLSPLHF.

This chain joins TRBV4-2 and TRBJ2-1; no reliable D call. Germline V lookup: CDR1 LGHNA, CDR2 YNFKEQ. V was shortened by 0 bases and J by 7 bases, with 10 bases between the two germline ends. The CDR3 spans 14 residues. In DNA, the CDR3 is TGTGCCAGCAGCCAAGAGGATCCCCAGAATGAGCAGTTCTTC. Translation gives CASSQEDPQNEQFF.

The rearrangement links TRBV6-5 to TRBJ2-7, with TRBD1 as a possible D gene (7 bases). Per the germline V gene, CDR1 is MNHEY and CDR2 is SVGAGI. Trimming pared 5 bases from V and 2 bases from J, leaving 13 bases between. CDR3 length equals 14 residues. The DNA of the CDR3 is TGTGCCAGCAGTCTGGGGGGACAGACCTACGAGCAGTACTTC. It encodes CASSLGGQTYEQYF.

This chain joins TRBV6-1 and TRBJ1-3; perhaps TRBD1 as D (5 bases). The CDR3 is 15 amino acids. V lost 2 bases and J lost 0, with 8 bases in between. Germline assignment: CDR1 MNHNS and CDR2 SASEGT. CDR3 protein: CASSEFGGSGNTIYF. The CDR3 nucleotides read TGTGCCAGCAGTGAATTCGGGGGCTCTGGAAACACCATATATTTT.

This chain joins TRBV9 and TRBJ2-7; D ambiguous. There are 14 residues in the CDR3. CDR1 and CDR2 (germline): SGDLS, YYNGEE. The V gene lost 7 bases and the J gene lost 1 base, with 15 bases spanning the gap. CDR3 coding DNA: TGTGCCAGCGCGGCGACCGGCGGATCCTACGAGCAGTACTTC. This gives the protein CASAATGGSYEQYF.

The chain employs TRBV7-2 and TRBJ2-1; either TRBD1 or TRBD2 may fit D (5 bases each). The CDR3 totals 15 residues. Germline CDR1 and CDR2: SGHTA and FQGNSA. The germline V and J ends were trimmed by 1 base and 2 bases, with 9 bases remaining between them. CDR3 DNA: TGTGCCAGCAGCTTAGAGGGGAGCACCTACAATGAGCAGTTCTTC. This codes for CASSLEGSTYNEQFF.

The rearrangement uses TRBV5-1 and TRBJ2-3; no firm D call. There are 14 residues in the CDR3. V lost 1 base to trimming and J lost 1 base, with 7 bases between them. The V gene's germline CDR1 is SGHRS and CDR2 YFSETQ. For the CDR3, the DNA is TGCGCCAGCAGCTTGTCCAGCGGCACAGATACGCAGTATTTT. This codes for CASSLSSGTDTQYF.

This clone came up once. V is TRBV5-5 and J is TRBJ1-1, with D hard to call. The CDR3 loop spans 15 amino acids. The V gene's germline CDR1 is SGHKS and CDR2 YYEKEE (reference sequence). V shed 3 bases and J shed 0 bases, with 12 bases lying between them. The CDR3 region has the DNA TGTGCCAGCAGCTGGGAGGGAGCAGTGAACACTGAAGCTTTCTTT. Its translation is CASSWEGAVNTEAFF.

V and J are TRBV2 and TRBJ1-6, with TRBD1 as a possible D gene (5 bases). Germline V lookup: CDR1 SNHLY, CDR2 FYNNEI. Trimming cost V 6 bases and J 7 bases, with 16 bases left between them. The CDR3 contains 15 residues. DNA for the CDR3: TGTGCCAGCAGAGGGACGGACTCACCCAATTCACCCCTCCACTTT. Translation gives CASRGTDSPNSPLHF.

This chain's CDR3 is CASSDRTGAHEQYF. CDR3 nucleotides: TGTGCCAGCAGCGACCGGACAGGGGCCCACGAGCAGTACTTC. The chain carries TRBV9 and TRBJ2-7; TRBD1 matches 9 bases. Trimming cost V 3 bases and J 5 bases; bases outside gene matches: 6. The germline V gene has CDR1 SGDLS and CDR2 YYNGEE. This CDR3 has 14 amino acids.

V usage is TRBV24-1 and J usage is TRBJ1-2; unclear D gene. CDR3 length: 13 residues. The V end lost 5 bases, the J end lost 1 base, and 7 bases lay between the germline ends. Germline-derived CDR1 and CDR2 are KGHDR and SFDVKD. The CDR3 DNA follows: TGTGCCACCAGTGGGACCGGTAACTATGGCTACACCTTC. Residues: CATSGTGNYGYTF.

This clone turned up a few times. The J gene is TRBJ1-1, the V gene TRBV11-3; D gene ambiguous. The V gene's germline CDR1 is SGHNT and CDR2 YENEEA. Trimming pared 1 base from V and 5 bases from J, leaving 8 bases between. This CDR3 has 13 residues. CDR3 sequence: CASSLGRNTEAFF. The CDR3 DNA reads TGTGCCAGCAGCTTAGGGCGGAATACTGAAGCTTTCTTT.

The chain recombines TRBV27 with TRBJ1-4, with D tentatively TRBD1 (5 bases). Germline V gene lookup returns CDR1 MNHEY and CDR2 SMNVEV (reference sequence). The CDR3 is 14 residues long. V was clipped by 4 bases and J by 6 bases, with 12 bases between them. The CDR3 region has the DNA TGTGCCAGCAGTTGGGGACCGCCTTATGAAAAACTGTTTTTT. This encodes CASSWGPPYEKLFF.